The 16 T cell receptor beta chains presented below share a single source sample, sequenced in a study of cytomegalovirus exposure and HLA in healthy donors. With 60 Vbeta and 13 Jbeta primers, the PCR was carried out. The data were produced by immunoSEQ multiplex PCR, yet TCRdb's version contains in-frame clones alone and is incomplete. Here the sample spans approximately 220,000 clones, approximately 80% being singletons. The sample taken for sequencing was PBMCs. All receptors derive from a girl aged 10-17 years in good health and CMV-seronegative.

CDR3 nucleotides: TGCGCCAGCAGCTTGGTCGGGGAACATGGCTACACCTTC. Translating it yields CASSLVGEHGYTF. The chain employs TRBV5-1 and TRBJ1-2; unclear D gene. CDR1 and CDR2 from the germline V gene are SGHRS and YFSETQ. V was trimmed by 0 bases and J by 6 bases, leaving 9 bases between them. This CDR3 is built from 13 residues. The variable domain in full, completed from reference TRBV5-1 and TRBJ1-2, reads KAGVTQTPRYLIKTRGQQVTLSCSPISGHRSVSWYQQTPGQGLQFLFEYFSETQRNKGNFPGRFSGRQFSNSRSEMNVSTLELGDSALYLCASSLVGEHGYTFGSGTRLTVV.

Only a few counts were recorded for this clone. The chain employs TRBV19 and TRBJ2-2; perhaps TRBD2 as D (6 bases). The germline gives CDR1 LNHDA, CDR2 SQIVND (reference sequence). The CDR3 is 16 amino acids. V lost 3 bases and J 3 bases, leaving 14 bases between the germline ends. CDR3 coding DNA: TGTGCCAGTAGTATCGGCGGGATAGTTCACACCGGGGAGCTGTTTTTT. It codes for CASSIGGIVHTGELFF.

V usage is TRBV6-5 and J usage is TRBJ2-7, with D possibly matching TRBD2 (6 bases). The CDR3 covers 15 residues. Germline lookup yields CDR1 MNHEY and CDR2 SVGAGI. Trimming took off 6 bases at V and 0 bases at J, with 15 bases between the two ends. The CDR3 reads CASSRYGGSSYEQYF. CDR3 bases: TGTGCCAGCAGCCGTTACGGGGGTAGCTCCTACGAGCAGTACTTC.

The chain carries TRBV30 and TRBJ2-1, with TRBD2 as a possible D gene (7 bases). V dropped 0 bases and J dropped 2 bases, with 20 bases sitting between them. Germline loops: CDR1 GTSNPN, CDR2 SVGIG (reference sequence). The CDR3 loop spans 18 amino acids. CDR3 coding DNA: TGTGCCTGGAGTGTACTAGGGGGTCTGGCGGGAGCCTACAATGAGCAGTTCTTC. Translating it yields CAWSVLGGLAGAYNEQFF.

The chain combines TRBV6-6 with TRBJ2-2; no reliable D call. V lost 5 bases and J lost 3, with 13 bases in between. Germline CDR1 and CDR2: MNHNY and SVGAGI (reference sequence). This CDR3 contains 15 residues. CDR3 bases: TGTGCCAGCAGTCACAGATCCAGTTACACCGGGGAGCTGTTTTTT. It encodes CASSHRSSYTGELFF.

This chain joins TRBV4-3 and TRBJ2-7; 10 bases fit TRBD1. Per the germline V gene, CDR1 is LGHNA and CDR2 is YSLEER. J gave up 2 bases and V 0 bases, and 10 bases lay outside the gene matches. There are 18 residues in the CDR3. As DNA, the CDR3 is TGCGCCAGCAGCCAAGATCCCTGGGACAGGGGCCGAGCCTACGAGCAGTACTTC. Translated, it gives CASSQDPWDRGRAYEQYF.

The count of this clone is one. This chain links TRBV6-6 with TRBJ2-2; the D gene is possibly TRBD1 (5 bases). CDR1 is MNHNY, CDR2 SVGAGI, per germline (reference sequence). V was pared by 9 bases and J by 1 base, with 9 bases between. The CDR3 is 13 residues long. This chain's CDR3 is CASADRNTGELFF. CDR3 in DNA: TGTGCCAGTGCCGACAGGAACACCGGGGAGCTGTTTTTT.

V and J are TRBV5-4 and TRBJ1-2; a weak D match, TRBD1 (5 bases). Germline lookup yields CDR1 SGHNT and CDR2 YYREEE (reference sequence). Between the trimmed V and J ends, which lost 3 bases and 4 bases, there was a span of 7 bases. The CDR3 length is 12 residues. The CDR3 sequence is CASSSDSYGYTF. CDR3 sequence (DNA): TGTGCCAGCAGCTCCGACAGCTATGGCTACACCTTC.

This clone was detected only a few times. CDR3 nucleotides: TGTGCCACCCACCCGGGGGACACTGAAGCTTTCTTT. Its protein product is CATHPGDTEAFF. The chain has TRBV28 and TRBJ1-1; tentative D call: TRBD1 (5 bases). The germline gives CDR1 MDHEN, CDR2 SYDVKM. The V end was cut by 10 bases, the J end by 3 bases, with 12 bases between. This CDR3 has 12 amino acids.

This chain connects TRBV6-6 to TRBJ2-4, with D maybe TRBD2 (5 bases). This CDR3 region has 12 residues. From germline, CDR1 is MNHNY and CDR2 SVGAGI (reference sequence). V shed 8 bases and J shed 9 bases, with 14 bases lying between them. The CDR3 region has the DNA TGTGCCAGCCGAGCGGAGGTTCTCATTCAGTACTTC. Translating gives CASRAEVLIQYF.

This clone was seen a few times. The chain couples TRBV28 to TRBJ2-7; D not resolved. The germline CDR1 and CDR2 sequences are MDHEN and SYDVKM. There are 14 residues in the CDR3. Trimming took 7 bases from V and 2 from J, leaving 15 bases between them. CDR3 loop: CASTSGSNPYEQYF. The CDR3 region has the DNA TGTGCCAGCACTTCCGGGTCAAATCCCTACGAGCAGTACTTC.

In this sample, this clone turned up once. The chain employs TRBV28 and TRBJ1-5; D possibly corresponds to TRBD1 (6 bases). Germline V gene data show CDR1 as MDHEN and CDR2 as SYDVKM. The CDR3 has 14 amino acids. The V end was cut by 2 bases, the J end by 5 bases, with 10 bases between. The CDR3: CASSLKQGHQPQHF. As DNA, the CDR3 is TGTGCCAGCAGTTTAAAACAGGGACATCAGCCCCAGCATTTT.

The rearrangement uses TRBV6-6 and TRBJ1-3, with D unclear. The CDR3 is 15 amino acids. The V end was cut by 3 bases, the J end by 7 bases, with 16 bases between. The germline V gene encodes CDR1 MNHNY and CDR2 SVGAGI (reference sequence). The DNA of the CDR3 is TGTGCCAGCAGTTATGGGAGGGCGTCCCCGAACACCATATATTTT. Its protein product is CASSYGRASPNTIYF.

CDR3 DNA sequence: TGTGCCAGCAGCCTTAGCGGGGGGGCGCCTCGCTACGAGCAGTACTTC. Residues: CASSLSGGAPRYEQYF. The rearrangement links TRBV7-9 to TRBJ2-7; 11 bases are shared with TRBD2. The V gene's germline CDR1 is SEHNR and CDR2 FQNEAQ (reference sequence). The CDR3 loop spans 16 amino acids. J was trimmed by 3 bases and V by 5 bases; bases with no gene match: 9.

The chain uses TRBV27 and TRBJ2-7; 7 bases match TRBD2. From germline, CDR1 is MNHEY and CDR2 SMNVEV (reference sequence). V dropped 3 bases and J dropped 0; count of bases not matched to a gene: 2. The CDR3 contains 14 residues. The chain's CDR3 is CASSLSGGSYEQYF. As DNA, the CDR3 is TGTGCCAGCAGTTTGTCGGGGGGCTCCTACGAGCAGTACTTC.

In DNA form, the CDR3 reads TGTGCCAGCAGGAACCTAGCGGGATTTAGCTACGAGCAGTACTTC. This codes for CASRNLAGFSYEQYF. The chain is built from TRBV2 and TRBJ2-7; TRBD2 aligns across 9 bases. CDR1 SNHLY and CDR2 FYNNEI come from the germline V gene. V shed 6 bases and J 3 bases; nucleotides not matched to a gene: 9. The CDR3 is 15 residues long. Full variable domain (outside the CDR3, taken from reference TRBV2 and TRBJ2-7): EPEVTQTPSHQVTQMGQEVILRCVPISNHLYFYWYRQILGQKVEFLVSFYNNEISEKSEIFDDQFSVERPDGSNFTLKIRSTKLEDSAMYFCASRNLAGFSYEQYFGPGTRLTVT.